This T cell receptor beta chain was captured in a study of T cell responses to AZD1222 COVID-19 vaccine. Sequenced by immunoSEQ multiplex PCR; TCRdb stores in-frame clones only, minus some. The sample shows 150,000 to 180,000 clones, more than 75% of them seen only once. There are 16 residues in the CDR3. After removal of 3 bases from V and 4 bases from J, the junction contained 5 bases not matched to a gene. Germline lookup yields CDR1 SGHRS and CDR2 YFSETQ. This clonotype was sampled from an adult in good health. Sequences were derived from peripheral blood, sampled on day 0 of AZD1222 vaccination. This chain connects TRBV5-1 to TRBJ2-2, with 11 bases matching TRBD1. The CDR3 loop reads CASSWRTGGGTGELFF. The DNA of the CDR3 is TGCGCCAGCAGCTGGAGGACAGGGGGCGGCACCGGGGAGCTGTTTTTT.